Listed here are 17 T cell receptor beta chains from one sample, sequenced in a study of beta chain features in type 1 diabetes. Expressed TCRB transcripts were sequenced because the entire RNA isolate underwent reverse transcription. Data came from immunoSEQ multiplex PCR; TCRdb stores just in-frame clones and leaves some out. The sample lists about 300,000 clones, approximately 8% occurring once. The specimen was central memory CD4+ T cells from blood. These receptor sequences come from a woman aged 18-29 years in good health.

This clone was counted a few times. This chain connects TRBV5-1 to TRBJ2-5; D possibly corresponds to TRBD1 (6 bases). V lost 4 bases and J 5 bases, leaving 15 bases between the germline ends. CDR3 length: 14 amino acids. Germline assignment: CDR1 SGHRS and CDR2 YFSETQ. The CDR3 region is CASSQRQDGETQYF. DNA of the CDR3: TGCGCCAGCAGCCAACGACAGGACGGGGAGACCCAGTACTTC.

This chain uses TRBV6-6 with TRBJ1-6; 7 positions agree with TRBD1. This CDR3 region has 14 residues. With 5 bases clipped from V and 10 bases from J, the junction kept 8 bases outside the gene matches. Germline loops: CDR1 MNHNY, CDR2 SVGAGI (reference sequence). The CDR3 DNA is TGTGCCAGCAGTGGAAGGGGGCGAGACTCACCCCTCCACTTT. Translation: CASSGRGRDSPLHF.

Only a few counts were recorded for this clone. J is TRBJ2-1 and V is TRBV7-9; possibly TRBD2 for D (7 bases). CDR1 SEHNR and CDR2 FQNEAQ come from the germline V gene (reference sequence). Trimming pared 11 bases from V and 3 bases from J, leaving 29 bases between. This CDR3 region has 18 residues. CDR3 bases: TGTGCCTTAAGCTTGGTGGGAGGGCCGAAGGGGGGCTACAATGAGCAGTTCTTC. Its translation is CALSLVGGPKGGYNEQFF.

In this sample, this clone turned up a few times. The chain has TRBV30 and TRBJ2-1, with TRBD2 matching over 9 bases. Germline CDR1 GTSNPN, CDR2 SVGIG (reference sequence). V lost 1 base and J lost 10; bases outside the gene matches: 11. The CDR3 runs to 15 residues. CDR3 amino acids: CAWSGSTSGGREQFF. Here the CDR3 DNA reads TGTGCCTGGAGTGGTTCGACTAGCGGAGGTCGGGAGCAGTTCTTC.

The chain links TRBV7-2 to TRBJ2-3, with D perhaps matching TRBD2 (6 bases). V was trimmed by 5 bases and J by 0 bases, leaving 15 bases between them. This CDR3 is built from 16 residues. CDR1 is SGHTA and CDR2 is FQGNSA in the germline V gene. CDR3 nucleotides: TGTGCCAGCAGCAAGCGAATAGGGACTAGCACAGATACGCAGTATTTT. As protein: CASSKRIGTSTDTQYF.

The table lists this clone with a few counts. The chain joins TRBV7-2 to TRBJ1-4, with D possibly matching TRBD1 (5 bases). The CDR3 has 15 amino acids. Germline loops: CDR1 SGHTA, CDR2 FQGNSA. The germline V and J ends were trimmed by 5 bases and 2 bases, with 12 bases remaining between them. The CDR3 here is CASSLTGRTNEKLFF. CDR3 sequence (DNA): TGTGCCAGCAGCCTAACAGGACGGACTAATGAAAAACTGTTTTTT.

This clone showed up just a few times. The chain employs TRBV27 and TRBJ2-2; weak D call: TRBD2 (5 bases). Germline values: CDR1 MNHEY, CDR2 SMNVEV (reference sequence). The CDR3 length is 15 residues. V lost 2 bases, J lost 5 bases, and 12 bases lay in between. This CDR3 is CASSLRPGGTGELFF. In DNA form, the CDR3 reads TGTGCCAGCAGTTTACGGCCAGGCGGGACCGGGGAGCTGTTTTTT.

The chain combines TRBV4-3 with TRBJ2-5; possible D gene TRBD1, 5 bases. Germline CDR1 LGHNA, CDR2 YSLEER. This CDR3 has 16 residues. V was cut by 0 bases and J by 9 bases, with 20 bases left in between. The CDR3 sequence is CASSQDYGNSARAQYF. For the CDR3, the DNA is TGCGCCAGCAGCCAAGACTATGGGAACTCCGCCAGGGCCCAGTACTTC.

The chain has TRBV7-2 and TRBJ2-2; TRBD1 or TRBD2 may be the D gene (7 bases each). The CDR3 length is 16 residues. Germline V gene data show CDR1 as SGHTA and CDR2 as FQGNSA. Trimming took off 6 bases at V and 3 bases at J, with 17 bases between the two ends. CDR3 DNA sequence: TGTGCCAGCAGTCAGTTGGCAGGGGGGGACACCGGGGAGCTGTTTTTT. It codes for CASSQLAGGDTGELFF.

This clone was seen more than once but under ten times. The chain couples TRBV25-1 to TRBJ1-2; 7 bases agree with TRBD1. Germline CDR1 is MGHDK and CDR2 is SYGVNS. The CDR3 consists of 15 residues. V lost 4 bases, J lost 6 bases, and 11 bases stayed unmatched. The CDR3, as DNA: TGTGCCAGCAGTGCCCTTGGACAGGCGGCAAATGGCTACACCTTC. Amino acid sequence: CASSALGQAANGYTF.

As to this clone: This sample also contains other DNA sequences that code for the same CDR3. The rearrangement uses TRBV7-9 and TRBJ1-4; D possibly corresponds to TRBD1 (5 bases). Trimming left V 2 bases short and J 1 base short, with 8 bases between. Germline lookup yields CDR1 SEHNR and CDR2 FQNEAQ (reference sequence). This CDR3 region has 15 residues. DNA for the CDR3: TGTGCCAGCAGCTTAACCGGGGGAACTAATGAAAAACTGTTTTTT. Its protein product is CASSLTGGTNEKLFF.

The CDR3 DNA sequence: TGTGCCAGCAGCCAGACCATAGGGCAGGGGAGCACCGGGGAGCTGTTTTTT. Translated, it gives CASSQTIGQGSTGELFF. The chain joins TRBV14 to TRBJ2-2, with D possibly matching TRBD1 (6 bases). Trimming left V 3 bases short and J 4 bases short, with 18 bases between. CDR1 and CDR2 (germline): SGHDN, FVKESK. The length of the CDR3 is 17 residues.

This clone was observed a handful of times. This chain links TRBV29-1 with TRBJ2-3, with D possibly being TRBD1 or TRBD2 (5 bases each). The CDR3 is 12 amino acids. From germline, CDR1 is SQVTM and CDR2 ANQGSEA. Trimming removed 3 bases from V and 4 bases from J, with 8 bases in between. CDR3: CSVDGGPDTQYF. In DNA form, the CDR3 reads TGCAGCGTTGATGGGGGACCAGATACGCAGTATTTT.

This clone was seen a few times. The chain carries TRBV7-9 and TRBJ1-5, with TRBD1 matching 10 bases. The V gene end was trimmed by 3 bases and the J gene end by 5 bases; junction bases not matched to a gene: 7. The CDR3 runs 16 residues. Germline V gene data show CDR1 as SEHNR and CDR2 as FQNEAQ (reference sequence). The CDR3 DNA sequence: TGTGCCAGCAGCTTGGGACAGGGGCCACAAGATCAGCCCCAGCATTTT. It yields the protein CASSLGQGPQDQPQHF.

V usage is TRBV11-3 and J usage is TRBJ2-1; D possibly corresponds to TRBD1 (5 bases). This CDR3 is 15 amino acids long. The V and J ends lost 4 bases and 1 base respectively, with 11 bases between them. Looked up from germline, CDR1 is SGHNT and CDR2 is YENEEA. The CDR3 protein is CASSSIQGSYNEQFF. The CDR3 DNA reads TGTGCCAGCAGCTCCATCCAGGGATCCTACAATGAGCAGTTCTTC.

The table lists this clone with a few counts. The chain uses TRBV7-3 and TRBJ1-1, with D hard to call. The CDR3 length is 13 residues. CDR1 SGHTA and CDR2 FQGTGA come from the germline V gene. The germline V and J ends were trimmed by 4 bases and 4 bases, with 10 bases remaining between them. The CDR3 nucleotides read TGTGCCAGCAGCTCCATCGCCGGCACTGAAGCTTTCTTT. Translating gives CASSSIAGTEAFF. The full variable domain, rest sourced from reference TRBV7-3 and TRBJ1-1, is GAGVSQTPSNKVTEKGKYVELRCDPISGHTALYWYRQSLGQGPEFLIYFQGTGAADDSGLPNDRFFAVRPEGSVSTLKIQRTERGDSAVYLCASSSIAGTEAFFGQGTRLTVV.

This clone was recorded at least ten times. The CDR3: CATDSSGANVLTF. CDR3 coding DNA: TGTGCCACAGACAGCTCTGGGGCCAACGTCCTGACTTTC. The rearrangement links TRBV7-2 to TRBJ2-6; D might be TRBD1 (5 bases). V was clipped by 10 bases and J by 0 bases, with 7 bases between them. Germline CDR1 is SGHTA and CDR2 is FQGNSA. The CDR3 has 13 amino acids.